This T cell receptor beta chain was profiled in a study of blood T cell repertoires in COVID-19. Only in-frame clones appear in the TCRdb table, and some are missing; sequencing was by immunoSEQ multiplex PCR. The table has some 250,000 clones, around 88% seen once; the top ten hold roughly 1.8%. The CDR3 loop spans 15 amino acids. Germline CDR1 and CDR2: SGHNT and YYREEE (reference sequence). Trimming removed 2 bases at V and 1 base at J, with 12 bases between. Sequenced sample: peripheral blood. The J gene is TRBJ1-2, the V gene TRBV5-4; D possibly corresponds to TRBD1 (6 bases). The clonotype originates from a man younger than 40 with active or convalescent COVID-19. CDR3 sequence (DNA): TGTGCCAGCAGCTTCCGGGACACCTTTAACTATGGCTACACCTTC. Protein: CASSFRDTFNYGYTF.